These 32 T cell receptor beta chains share one sample of origin, sequenced in a study of cytomegalovirus exposure and HLA in healthy donors. Amplification used 60 Vbeta primers and 13 Jbeta primers. TCRdb's copy holds only in-frame clones and misses some; the assay was immunoSEQ multiplex PCR. The table records tens of thousands of clones, about 79% of them present only once. The sample comprised PBMCs. These TCRs come from a man aged 50 or older in good health and CMV-seronegative.

This sequence joins TRBV6-1 and TRBJ2-3; D perhaps matches TRBD2 (6 bases). Per the germline V gene, CDR1 is MNHNS and CDR2 is SASEGT. V lost 6 bases, J lost 4 bases, and 14 bases lay in between. This CDR3 spans 14 amino acids. The CDR3 loop is CASRRTDYSDTQYF. The DNA for the CDR3 is TGTGCCAGCAGGAGGACGGACTACTCAGATACGCAGTATTTT.

J is TRBJ1-1 and V is TRBV27, with a possible D match to TRBD1 (5 bases). Trimming took 8 bases from V and 0 from J, leaving 16 bases between them. The CDR3 totals 15 residues. Germline CDR1 reads MNHEY; CDR2 reads SMNVEV (reference sequence). This CDR3 is CASATDGGVNTEAFF. The CDR3 bases are TGTGCCAGCGCTACCGATGGAGGGGTGAACACTGAAGCTTTCTTT.

DNA for the CDR3: TGTGCCAGCAGTGAAGGTCCCCGGGGGAACTATGGCTACACCTTC. Amino acid sequence: CASSEGPRGNYGYTF. The gene calls are TRBV2 and TRBJ1-2; tentative D call: TRBD1 (5 bases). From germline, CDR1 is SNHLY and CDR2 FYNNEI. The CDR3 consists of 15 residues. The ends were cut back, 1 base at V and 2 bases at J, with 11 bases in the middle.

This chain links TRBV28 with TRBJ2-1; TRBD2 matches at 11 bases. Germline lookup yields CDR1 MDHEN and CDR2 SYDVKM. This CDR3 has 16 amino acids. V gave up 3 bases and J gave up 3 bases; unmatched junction bases: 4. Written as DNA, the CDR3 is TGTGCCAGCAGTTTCCGCGGACTAGCGGGCTACAATGAGCAGTTCTTC. Its protein is CASSFRGLAGYNEQFF.

The V call is TRBV6-6, the J call TRBJ2-1, with 14 positions matching TRBD2. Germline CDR1 is MNHNY and CDR2 is SVGAGI (reference sequence). The V and J ends lost 5 bases and 6 bases, in that order; junction bases with no gene match: 3. The CDR3 runs to 15 residues. CDR3 DNA sequence: TGTGCCAGCAGTGACGGACTAGCGGGAGGCAATGAGCAGTTCTTC. This sequence encodes CASSDGLAGGNEQFF.

Only one count was recorded for this clone. The genes are TRBV6-5 and TRBJ1-1; 9 nucleotides align to TRBD1. There are 14 residues in the CDR3. The J segment lost 2 bases and the V segment lost 6 bases, leaving 4 bases of the junction unmatched. CDR1 MNHEY and CDR2 SVGAGI come from the germline V gene. DNA for the CDR3: TGTGCCAGCAGGGGGACAGGGCTCAACACTGAAGCTTTCTTT. This sequence encodes CASRGTGLNTEAFF.

V gene TRBV5-1 combines with J gene TRBJ2-5, with D perhaps TRBD2 (5 bases). The CDR3 is 15 residues long. V gave up 0 bases and J gave up 4 bases, with 13 bases separating them. The germline CDR1 and CDR2 sequences are SGHRS and YFSETQ. The CDR3 protein is CASSLADPGRETQYF. For the CDR3, the DNA is TGCGCCAGCAGCTTGGCCGACCCGGGGAGAGAGACCCAGTACTTC. The full variable domain, with the rest looked up from reference TRBV5-1 and TRBJ2-5, is KAGVTQTPRYLIKTRGQQVTLSCSPISGHRSVSWYQQTPGQGLQFLFEYFSETQRNKGNFPGRFSGRQFSNSRSEMNVSTLELGDSALYLCASSLADPGRETQYFGPGTRLLVL.

This clone was detected only a few times. The genes are TRBV5-5 and TRBJ1-4, with TRBD1 matching 11 bases. CDR3 size: 17 residues. The trim removed 1 base at V and 4 bases at J, leaving 6 bases unmatched. Germline V lookup: CDR1 SGHKS, CDR2 YYEKEE (reference sequence). The CDR3 bases are TGTGCCAGCAGCTTGATGGACAGGGGGCTAAATAATGAAAAACTGTTTTTT. It specifies CASSLMDRGLNNEKLFF.

The chain recombines TRBV5-1 with TRBJ2-7; 10 bases are shared with TRBD1. This CDR3 comprises 14 residues. V shed 3 bases and J 4 bases; nucleotides not matched to a gene: 4. CDR1 is SGHRS, CDR2 YFSETQ, per germline. CDR3 amino acids: CASSYPGQGYEQYF. The CDR3 bases are TGCGCCAGCAGCTACCCGGGACAGGGGTACGAGCAGTACTTC.

This clone has more than one count but fewer than ten. The V and J genes are TRBV5-1 and TRBJ2-2; tentative D call: TRBD1 (5 bases). Per germline, CDR1 SGHRS and CDR2 YFSETQ. Trimming cost V 2 bases and J 0 bases, with 20 bases left between them. CDR3 length: 19 amino acids. The CDR3 reads CASSFMGLGTSSNTGELFF. The CDR3 region has the DNA TGCGCCAGCAGCTTTATGGGGCTCGGAACATCTTCGAACACCGGGGAGCTGTTTTTT.

The chain uses TRBV30 and TRBJ2-7, with 9 nucleotides matching TRBD1. Germline CDR1 GTSNPN, CDR2 SVGIG (reference sequence). Unmatched junction bases numbered 11, after V lost 3 bases and J lost 2 bases. This CDR3 is 16 amino acids long. The CDR3 protein is CAWSSLQTGGPYEQYF. The CDR3 nucleotides read TGTGCCTGGAGCTCCTTACAGACAGGGGGGCCCTACGAGCAGTACTTC.

The V call is TRBV10-3, the J call TRBJ1-5; D is uncertain. The CDR3 covers 12 residues. In germline, CDR1 is ENHRY, CDR2 SYGVKD. The ends were cut back, 4 bases at V and 8 bases at J, with 9 bases in the middle. The CDR3 loop reads CAISGGYEPQHF. DNA for the CDR3: TGTGCCATCAGTGGCGGTTACGAGCCCCAGCATTTT.

The J gene is TRBJ1-5, the V gene TRBV5-1; no definite D call. This CDR3 region has 17 residues. Germline loops: CDR1 SGHRS, CDR2 YFSETQ. V was shortened by 0 bases and J by 6 bases, with 19 bases between the two germline ends. Written as DNA, the CDR3 is TGCGCCAGCAGCTTGGGGCCTCAACTTTCAGGAGGTCAGCCCCAGCATTTT. It codes for CASSLGPQLSGGQPQHF.

The V call is TRBV7-3, the J call TRBJ2-2, with 7 bases lining up with TRBD2. The CDR3 covers 16 residues. CDR1 SGHTA and CDR2 FQGTGA come from the germline V gene. Trimming took 1 base from V and 4 from J; bases not matched to a gene: 6. CDR3 sequence reads: CASSLISGGLTGELFF. For the CDR3, the DNA is TGTGCCAGCAGCTTAATTTCGGGAGGACTCACCGGGGAGCTGTTTTTT.

The CDR3 sequence: CASSPQTPEALSYGYTF. The CDR3 DNA reads as TGTGCCAGCAGCCCTCAGACCCCCGAGGCTTTGAGCTATGGCTACACCTTC. The rearrangement links TRBV11-2 to TRBJ1-2, with D unclear. CDR1 is SGHAT and CDR2 is FQNNGV in the germline V gene. The V and J ends lost 5 bases and 4 bases respectively, with 23 bases between them. This CDR3 has 17 amino acids.

The V call is TRBV5-1, the J call TRBJ2-7; 11 bases match TRBD1. The CDR3 has 15 residues. The V gene's germline CDR1 is SGHRS and CDR2 YFSETQ. Trimming removed 2 bases from V and 0 bases from J; junction bases left unmatched: 1. CDR3 in amino acids: CASSLGTGGSYEQYF. As DNA, the CDR3 is TGCGCCAGCAGCTTAGGGACAGGGGGCTCCTACGAGCAGTACTTC.

This chain uses TRBV21-1 with TRBJ1-5; whether TRBD1, the table's D call, matches the DNA was not checked. TRBV21-1 is a pseudogene locus. This CDR3 region has 16 residues. The CDR3 bases are TGTGCCAGCAGCAAAGAGGAAAGGGGACAGCCCTACGAAGTACATTTT. Its translation: CASSKEERGQPYEVHF.

The chain combines TRBV5-1 with TRBJ1-5; a weak D match, TRBD1 (6 bases). V dropped 0 bases and J dropped 4 bases, with 8 bases sitting between them. In germline, CDR1 is SGHRS, CDR2 YFSETQ. The CDR3 consists of 14 residues. The CDR3 is CASSLGQENQPQHF. The DNA for the CDR3 is TGCGCCAGCAGCTTGGGACAGGAGAATCAGCCCCAGCATTTT.

Comment on this clone: Within the sample, other DNA sequences also encode this same CDR3. This rearrangement joins TRBV10-3 to TRBJ2-7; 11 bases fit TRBD2. Looked up from germline, CDR1 is ENHRY and CDR2 is SYGVKD. The V gene end was trimmed by 2 bases and the J gene end by 4 bases; junction bases not matched to a gene: 4. The CDR3 has 15 amino acids. CDR3 amino acids: CAISEGLAGGYEQYF. DNA of the CDR3: TGTGCCATCAGTGAGGGACTAGCGGGTGGGTACGAGCAGTACTTC.

The chain links TRBV7-3 to TRBJ1-1; weak D call: TRBD1 (5 bases). Germline loops: CDR1 SGHTA, CDR2 FQGTGA. This CDR3 has 15 residues. The V end lost 6 bases, the J end lost 4 bases, and 18 bases lay between the germline ends. The CDR3 bases are TGTGCCAGCAGTTCCGTCGGGGGGAAGGGCACTGAAGCTTTCTTT. It specifies CASSSVGGKGTEAFF.

The rearrangement uses TRBV18 and TRBJ1-3, with no clear D. Trimming removed 3 bases at V and 3 bases at J, with 15 bases between. CDR1 KGHSH and CDR2 LQKENI come from the germline V gene. This CDR3 is 16 amino acids long. CDR3 sequence: CASSPIGIYGGNTIYF. The CDR3 bases are TGTGCCAGCTCACCCATCGGGATTTACGGTGGAAACACCATATATTTT.

V and J are TRBV5-1 and TRBJ2-7, with a possible D match to TRBD2 (6 bases). Trimming cost V 4 bases and J 7 bases, with 18 bases left between them. This CDR3 has 14 amino acids. Germline CDR1 is SGHRS and CDR2 is YFSETQ. This chain's CDR3 is CASSPGGPIGEQYF. CDR3 DNA: TGCGCCAGCAGCCCCGGAGGGCCGATAGGAGAGCAGTACTTC.

The sample holds a few counts of this clone. The chain has TRBV5-8 and TRBJ1-1; tentatively, D is TRBD1 (5 bases). CDR1 SGHTS and CDR2 YDEGEE come from the germline V gene. V lost 2 bases to trimming and J lost 1 base, with 15 bases between them. CDR3 length equals 16 residues. In DNA form, the CDR3 reads TGTGCCAGCAGCTTTTCCCCGGGACTCAGGAACACTGAAGCTTTCTTT. As protein: CASSFSPGLRNTEAFF.

The J gene is TRBJ2-3, the V gene TRBV11-2, with TRBD1 matching 10 bases. J gave up 4 bases and V 1 base, and 5 bases lay outside the gene matches. Germline values: CDR1 SGHAT, CDR2 FQNNGV. There are 16 residues in the CDR3. The CDR3 DNA reads as TGTGCCAGCAGCTTAGCCGGGACAGGGGCGGCAGATACGCAGTATTTT. It yields the protein CASSLAGTGAADTQYF.

The V and J genes are TRBV7-2 and TRBJ2-4, with D possibly matching TRBD2 (5 bases). CDR1 and CDR2 (germline): SGHTA, FQGNSA. The CDR3 has 14 amino acids. The V gene lost 1 base and the J gene lost 9 bases, with 13 bases spanning the gap. The CDR3 nucleotides are TGTGCCAGCAGCTTAGATTCTAGTGGAGGCATTCAGTACTTC. It translates to CASSLDSSGGIQYF.

This rearrangement joins TRBV6-6 to TRBJ1-5; weak D call: TRBD1 (6 bases). Per the germline V gene, CDR1 is MNHNY and CDR2 is SVGAGI (reference sequence). The V end was cut by 2 bases, the J end by 4 bases, with 9 bases between. This CDR3 spans 14 amino acids. The CDR3 DNA reads as TGTGCCAGCAGTTACGACAGGAGGAATCAGCCCCAGCATTTT. Residues: CASSYDRRNQPQHF.

This clone was detected only once. This chain links TRBV19 with TRBJ1-1; D gene uncertain. The length of the CDR3 is 13 residues. CDR1 and CDR2 (germline): LNHDA, SQIVND (reference sequence). V was clipped by 7 bases and J by 5 bases, with 14 bases between them. CDR3 coding DNA: TGTGCCAGTACCCGCATACCGGGGACTGAAGCTTTCTTT. Translating gives CASTRIPGTEAFF. The full variable domain, completed using reference TRBV19 and TRBJ1-1, is DGGITQSPKYLFRKEGQNVTLSCEQNLNHDAMYWYRQDPGQGLRLIYYSQIVNDFQKGDIAEGYSVSREKKESFPLTVTSAQKNPTAFYLCASTRIPGTEAFFGQGTRLTVV.

The rearrangement links TRBV19 to TRBJ2-1; TRBD2 matches at 9 bases. The CDR3 totals 15 residues. With V trimmed by 4 bases and J by 5 bases, 6 bases remained unmatched. In germline, CDR1 is LNHDA, CDR2 SQIVND (reference sequence). The CDR3 protein is CASSTTGLAHNEQFF. As DNA, the CDR3 is TGTGCCAGTAGTACTACGGGACTAGCCCACAATGAGCAGTTCTTC.

The chain employs TRBV2 and TRBJ2-7, with 7 bases that match TRBD1. Per germline, CDR1 SNHLY and CDR2 FYNNEI. This CDR3 has 14 residues. After removal of 6 bases from V and 1 base from J, the junction contained 6 bases not matched to a gene. The CDR3: CASSRGTESYEQYF. CDR3 bases: TGTGCCAGCAGCCGAGGGACAGAATCCTACGAGCAGTACTTC.

The chain recombines TRBV10-3 with TRBJ2-7, with D maybe TRBD1 (5 bases). The end of the DNA aligns better with TRBJ2-1, so the J call may be wrong. The CDR3 contains 12 residues. Germline CDR1 is ENHRY and CDR2 is SYGVKD. This CDR3 reads CASRPLGDEQFF. The CDR3 region has the DNA TGTGCCTCCAGGCCCTTAGGGGATGAGCAGTTCTTC.

The chain is built from TRBV5-1 and TRBJ2-1, with TRBD2 identical over 7 bases. There are 15 residues in the CDR3. The germline V gene encodes CDR1 SGHRS and CDR2 YFSETQ. The V gene end was trimmed by 4 bases and the J gene end by 2 bases; junction bases not matched to a gene: 6. The CDR3 is CASSTPSGTYNEQFF. The CDR3 region has the DNA TGCGCCAGCAGCACCCCTAGCGGTACCTACAATGAGCAGTTCTTC.

This rearrangement joins TRBV19 to TRBJ2-1, with 12 bases that match TRBD2. Germline CDR1 and CDR2: LNHDA and SQIVND (reference sequence). The junction had 4 bases not matched to a gene; V was cut back by 4 bases and J by 6 bases. CDR3 size: 15 residues. For the CDR3, the DNA is TGTGCCAGTAGTACGACTAGCGGGAGTTTCAATGAGCAGTTCTTC. Its translation is CASSTTSGSFNEQFF.